The sequence of this T cell receptor beta chain was determined in a study of T cell responses to AZD1222 COVID-19 vaccine. Trimming stripped 6 bases from V and 4 bases from J, with 15 bases between. The germline CDR1 and CDR2 sequences are SNHLY and FYNNEI. The CDR3 runs to 15 residues. Repertoires were generated with immunoSEQ multiplex PCR, while TCRdb's copy carries only in-frame clones and drops some. The sample yields more than 90,000 clones, 85% to 90% seen once. Study outcomes and limitations: Baseline seropositives among AZD1222 recipients totaled only 5 to 7.

About this clone itself: The antigen is undetermined.

The TCR comes from an adult in good health. The sample consisted of peripheral blood, taken on day 0 of AZD1222 vaccination. The chain couples TRBV2 to TRBJ1-4; D is undetermined. CDR3 residues: CASRGRTGDNEKLFF. Written as DNA, the CDR3 is TGTGCCAGCAGGGGAAGGACGGGTGATAATGAAAAACTGTTTTTT.